A selection of T cell receptor beta chains follows, all from one sample in a study of identical twins. TCRdb ran MiXCR on the 5' RACE reads and lists one entry per CDR3 protein. The data show approximately 300,000 distinct CDR3 sequences, with roughly 9.7% seen just once and under 7.5% held by the top ten. This same sample was also taken into another study, of yellow fever vaccine responses in identical twins.

The specimen was CD8+ T cells sorted from blood. The receptors were sampled from a woman younger than 30 in good health. Each CDR3 is given with its conserved first and last residue. Fields, in order: J gene, clone size, V gene, D gene, CDR3 DNA, CDR3 protein. D genes are given only for firm matches. Some rows mark clone size as missing; the rest say once, few, many or name a class of expanded clone.

>TRBJ2-2|-|TRBV28|TRBD1
TGTGCCAGCAGTTTGTACAGGGGGAGCACCGGGGAGCTGTTTTTT
CASSLYRGSTGELFF
>TRBJ2-1|few|TRBV6-2/TRBV6-3|-
TGTGCCAGCAGTTACGCAATAGACGAGCAGTTCTTC
CASSYAIDEQFF
>TRBJ1-1|-|TRBV7-9|-
TGTGCCAGCAGCTTAGTTGGTCGGGGAGGGAACACTGAAGCTTTCTTT
CASSLVGRGGNTEAFF
>TRBJ2-1|-|TRBV20-1|-
TGCAGTGCTAGAGGAGGAGGCCATGAGCAGTTCTTC
CSARGGGHEQFF
>TRBJ2-7|many|TRBV6-5|TRBD1
TGTGCCAGCAGTTACTCAGGGACAGAAGGCGAGCAGTACTTC
CASSYSGTEGEQYF
>TRBJ2-7|many|TRBV11-2|TRBD2
TGTGCCAGCAGGCTAGCGGGAGGTTCCTACGAGCAGTACTTC
CASRLAGGSYEQYF
>TRBJ2-5|many|TRBV10-3|-
TGTGCCATCAGTAGAACTAGAGAAGAGACCCAGTACTTC
CAISRTREETQYF
>TRBJ2-3|many|TRBV6-2/TRBV6-3|TRBD2
TGTGCCAGCAGTTACTCTAGCGGGGGATTCACAGATACGCAGTATTTT
CASSYSSGGFTDTQYF
>TRBJ2-1|-|TRBV6-2/TRBV6-3|-
TGTGCCAGCAGTCACCAACCCCCGTACGGGCTCTTC
CASSHQPPYGLF
>TRBJ2-6|many|TRBV4-3|-
TGCGCCAGCAGCCAAGATATTAGTGGCGGGGCCAACGTCCTGACTTTC
CASSQDISGGANVLTF
>TRBJ1-3|many|TRBV28|-
TGTGCCAGCAGTGCAGGACGGATTATCTCTGGAAACACCATATATTTT
CASSAGRIISGNTIYF
>TRBJ2-7|few|TRBV6-2/TRBV6-3|TRBD1
TGTGCCAGCAGTCTCGACAGGGCCGAGCAGTACTTC
CASSLDRAEQYF
>TRBJ2-7|few|TRBV5-1|TRBD1
TGCGCCAGCAGCTTCGGCAGGGGGAACGAGCAGTACTTC
CASSFGRGNEQYF
>TRBJ2-7|few|TRBV4-2|TRBD2
TGTGCCAGCAGCCAGCGACTAGCGGGCTACGAGCAGTACTTC
CASSQRLAGYEQYF
>TRBJ2-7|-|TRBV5-1|-
TGCGCCAGCAGCTTGGATATCCAGCTAACCTACGAGCAGTACTTC
CASSLDIQLTYEQYF
>TRBJ2-7|few|TRBV6-2/TRBV6-3|TRBD2
TGTGCCAGCAGTTACTCGAAAACTAGCGGGAACTACGAGCAGTACTTC
CASSYSKTSGNYEQYF
>TRBJ2-7|-|TRBV2|-
TGTGCCAGCAGCGCGAGGGGGGTCCCTTACGAGCAGTACTTC
CASSARGVPYEQYF
>TRBJ1-4|many|TRBV7-9|-
TGTGCCAGCATCCTCGACGAGGGTCGTGAAAAACTGTTTTTT
CASILDEGREKLFF
>TRBJ2-7|few|TRBV11-2|-
TGTGCCAGCAGCCTCGGGACAAAAGACGAGCAGTACTTC
CASSLGTKDEQYF
>TRBJ1-6|many|TRBV5-1|-
TGCGCCAGCAGCTTGGACAGTTATTCACCCCTCCACTTT
CASSLDSYSPLHF
>TRBJ2-1|-|TRBV6-4|TRBD2
TGTGCCAGCAGTGAGTGGCGGGGGGCCAGGGAGCAGTTCTTC
CASSEWRGAREQFF
>TRBJ1-1|few|TRBV12-3/TRBV12-4|-
TGTGCCAGCAGAGGAGTAGAAGCTTTCTTT
CASRGVEAFF
>TRBJ2-3|many|TRBV29-1|-
TGCAGTCATACAGGGCTCAGCGGAGATACGCAGTATTTT
CSHTGLSGDTQYF
>TRBJ2-1|-|TRBV29-1|-
TGCAGCGTTGGTCCGGCAGGAACCTACAATGAGCAGTTCTTC
CSVGPAGTYNEQFF
>TRBJ2-1|many|TRBV15|-
TGTGCCACCAGCAGAGTGGCGTACAATGAGCAGTTCTTC
CATSRVAYNEQFF
>TRBJ2-7|few|TRBV20-1|-
TGCAGTGCTAACCGAGCGGCCGAATACGAGCAGTACTTC
CSANRAAEYEQYF
>TRBJ1-1|-|TRBV10-3|-
TGTGCCATCAGCACCGACACACTGGTGTTGGGCACTGAAGCTTTCTTT
CAISTDTLVLGTEAFF
>TRBJ2-1|-|TRBV7-2|TRBD2
TGTGCCAGCAGCTGGGCTAGCGGGAACAATGAGCAGTTCTTC
CASSWASGNNEQFF
>TRBJ2-1|many|TRBV7-9|TRBD1
TGTGCCAGCAGCCCAAGGGACAGAGACAATGAGCAGTTCTTC
CASSPRDRDNEQFF
>TRBJ2-1|many|TRBV4-3|-
TGCGCCAGCAGCCCCCGGGTAGTTTCCTACAATGAGCAGTTCTTC
CASSPRVVSYNEQFF
>TRBJ2-2|few|TRBV28|-
TGTGCCAGCAGTTTTACAGGGACTACCGGGGAGCTGTTTTTT
CASSFTGTTGELFF
>TRBJ2-7|many|TRBV3-1|-
TGTGCCAGCAGCTTAACGACAGCTCCCTACGAGCAGTACTTC
CASSLTTAPYEQYF
>TRBJ2-7|many|TRBV19|-
TGTGCCAGTAGTGGGGACCTTTACGAGCAGTACTTC
CASSGDLYEQYF
>TRBJ2-1|-|TRBV4-1|-
TGCGCCAGCAGCCAAGTCCAGTACCATGAGCAGTTCTTC
CASSQVQYHEQFF
>TRBJ2-3|many|TRBV7-2|TRBD1
TGTGCCAGCAGCTTAGGGACAGGAGCGGTTCCCCGAGATACGCAGTATTTT
CASSLGTGAVPRDTQYF
>TRBJ2-1|-|TRBV4-3|-
TGCGCCAGCAGCCAAGACTGGGCCTTCTCATACAATGAGCAGTTCTTC
CASSQDWAFSYNEQFF
>TRBJ2-1|many|TRBV6-2/TRBV6-3|-
TGTGCCAGCAGCTATGAGGGGAGCTCCTACAATGAGCAGTTCTTC
CASSYEGSSYNEQFF
>TRBJ2-3|few|TRBV20-1|TRBD2
TGCAGTGCTCTACTAGCGGGGGTGGGGTTTAGCACAGATACGCAGTATTTT
CSALLAGVGFSTDTQYF
>TRBJ2-5|many|TRBV7-9|-
TGTGCCAGCAGCTTAAGTTCCGAGCCCGTAGAGACCCAGTACTTC
CASSLSSEPVETQYF
>TRBJ2-7|many|TRBV20-1|-
TGCAGTGCTAGATTAGCCCCAGGGGGGCGCGAGCAGTACTTC
CSARLAPGGREQYF
>TRBJ2-7|-|TRBV2|-
TGTGCCAGCAGTGTCCTGGGCGGCTCCTACGAGCAGTACTTC
CASSVLGGSYEQYF
>TRBJ2-7|few|TRBV2|TRBD2
TGTGCCAGCAATTGGGAGGGAGCCTACGAGCAGTACTTC
CASNWEGAYEQYF
>TRBJ2-1|-|TRBV7-2|TRBD1
TGTGCCAGCAGCCACAACAGGGGACCCTACAATGAGCAGTTCTTC
CASSHNRGPYNEQFF